This T cell receptor beta chain is drawn from a study of cytomegalovirus exposure and HLA in healthy donors. Study background: An analysis done earlier identified 100 million to 140 million unique TCR beta sequences from roughly 190 million T cells. Overall study results and limits: Earlier analysis found most TCR beta V segments productive about 87% or about 30% of the time. Under in vitro conditions, three CMV-associated chains were confirmed as specific for CMV antigens.

With respect to this clone: The antigen is undetermined.

60 Vbeta and 13 Jbeta primers were used in PCR. As processed by the authors: In a later analysis, about 11 million of 75 million to 90 million unique beta chains occurred in at least two donors. Assay: immunoSEQ multiplex PCR; the TCRdb copy retains only in-frame clones and omits some. That table supplies the V and J calls and clone size; D and trimming were determined from the DNA. Of 90,000 to 110,000 clones in the sample, roughly 71% were seen once. Trimming cost V 6 bases and J 0 bases, with 18 bases left between them. Germline CDR1 MNHGY, CDR2 SAAAGT. The CDR3 loop spans 16 amino acids. The rearrangement joins TRBV6-8 to TRBJ2-7; no firm D call. The TCR sequence derives from a woman in her 70s in good health and CMV-seropositive. Material: PBMCs. CDR3 nucleotides: TGTGCCAGCAGGGTCTGCGGTAGGCGCAGCTCCTACGAGCAGTACTTC. It is translated as CASRVCGRRSSYEQYF.